A selection of T cell receptor beta chains follows, all from one sample in a study of cytomegalovirus exposure and HLA in healthy donors. Sequencing was performed with immunoSEQ multiplex PCR; in TCRdb, only in-frame clones are kept and a portion is missing. The profile covers about 130,000 clones, with about 88% appearing a single time and more than 0.95% taken by the ten largest. The sample comprised PBMCs. These receptors all come from a woman aged 18-29 years in good health and CMV-seronegative. Both conserved end residues are part of each CDR3. The order of the fields is V gene, J gene, CDR3 protein.

>TRBV6-6|TRBJ2-6
CASSQGHHSGANVLTF
>TRBV4-1|TRBJ2-2
CASSQALSAGELFF
>TRBV6-5|TRBJ2-6
CASSYDSGANVLTF
>TRBV5-1|TRBJ2-5
CASSLRTDQETQYF
>TRBV7-8|TRBJ1-1
CASTLTGGIEAFF
>TRBV2|TRBJ2-3
CASRGQGTTDTQYF
>TRBV10-3|TRBJ2-1
CAISTPGLASSYNEQFF
>TRBV27|TRBJ1-2
CASSPLGGGAGGYTF
>TRBV5-1|TRBJ1-4
CASSSGGRKLFF
>TRBV4-2|TRBJ1-1
CASSQDTGGREAFF
>TRBV19|TRBJ2-5
CASKIWTGAGETQYF
>TRBV29-1|TRBJ1-2
CSVVLALVGYGYTF
>TRBV28|TRBJ2-2
CASSFSSTGELFF
>TRBV7-2|TRBJ2-5
CASSLGRAWETQYF
>TRBV7-9|TRBJ1-1
CASSRVNRENTEAFF
>TRBV5-4|TRBJ1-2
CASRGGQGRYGYTF
>TRBV11-2|TRBJ2-1
CASSLASTSIGEQFF
>TRBV9|TRBJ2-4
CASSVAGEGIQYF
>TRBV27|TRBJ2-1
CATKGGGGAFSPFNEQFF
>TRBV9|TRBJ1-5
CASSPTGGGNQPQHF
>TRBV27|TRBJ1-4
CASSLDRGSEKLFF
>TRBV4-1|TRBJ2-5
CASSHPRDTAGEFSRTQYF
>TRBV18|TRBJ1-2
CASSPSGGSYGYTF
>TRBV5-1|TRBJ2-7
CARTPDRGEQYF
>TRBV19|TRBJ1-4
CASNRGGTNEKLFF
>TRBV11-2|TRBJ2-1
CASSSRANTGVHEQFF
>TRBV19|TRBJ1-5
CASSPGTGGDQPQHF
>TRBV19|TRBJ1-6
CASSVRVENSPLHF
>TRBV6-5|TRBJ1-3
CASSSGVRGNTIYF
>TRBV7-3|TRBJ2-3
CASSLDSGGTDTQYF
>TRBV6-1|TRBJ2-7
CASSRGDRGYEQYF
>TRBV5-1|TRBJ2-6
CASSLDSSGANVLTF
>TRBV19|TRBJ2-2
CASSLGRRELHRGAVF
>TRBV27|TRBJ1-2
CASSFGTGEGGYTF
>TRBV5-1|TRBJ2-1
CASSYTRGGRSTDEQFF
>TRBV15|TRBJ1-1
CATSRGTEGNTEAFF
>TRBV7-9|TRBJ2-3
CASSFLSQGTDTQYF
>TRBV19|TRBJ2-2
CASSLVTGELFF
>TRBV2|TRBJ1-2
CASRGQGLYGYTF
>TRBV9|TRBJ2-3
CASSVGQVNTQYF
>TRBV27|TRBJ1-1
CASSFHGAGGEAFF
>TRBV7-9|TRBJ1-2
CASSPLISYGYTF